The TCR beta chain described here comes from a study of vaccination and CD4 T cells after COVID-19. Study details: Convalescent patients, SARS-CoV-2 positive by nasal swab PCR, comprised about 10 mild cases and one severe case. Two Hispanic individuals were among six male and four female convalescent patients. General observations from the study: The analysis of convalescent patients involved relatively few individuals and lacked early post-infection timepoints. Convalescent patients' median share of reactive clones seen only post-vaccination was about 86%.

The CDR3 is 12 amino acids. After removal of 8 bases from V and 4 bases from J, the junction contained 7 bases not matched to a gene. CDR1 and CDR2 from the germline V gene are SQVTM and ANQGSEA. A single record per CDR3 protein comes from TCRdb applying MiXCR to the PCR reads. The table includes around 19,000 distinct CDR3 sequences, under 80% detected once. A word on this clonotype: Its antigen is not identified.

The sample in question was CD4+ T cells from blood, obtained before SARS-CoV-2 vaccination. The chain links TRBV29-1 to TRBJ2-7; 8 bases align to TRBD1. This receptor was obtained from a human donor who had recovered from COVID-19. DNA of the CDR3: TGCAGCACCAGGACAGGGCTTTACGAGCAGTACTTC. The encoded protein is CSTRTGLYEQYF.